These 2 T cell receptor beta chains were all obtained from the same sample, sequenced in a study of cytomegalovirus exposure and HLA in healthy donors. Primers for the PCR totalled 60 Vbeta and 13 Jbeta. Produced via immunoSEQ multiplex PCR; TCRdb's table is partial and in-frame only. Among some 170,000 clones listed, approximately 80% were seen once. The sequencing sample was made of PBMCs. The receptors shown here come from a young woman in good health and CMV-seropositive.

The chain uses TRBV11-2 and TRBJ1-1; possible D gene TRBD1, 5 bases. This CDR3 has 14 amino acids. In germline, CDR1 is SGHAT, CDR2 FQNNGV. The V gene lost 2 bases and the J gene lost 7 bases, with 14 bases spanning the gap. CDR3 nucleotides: TGTGCCAGCAGCTTAACGGGGGGGGAAGGTGAAGCTTTCTTT. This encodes CASSLTGGEGEAFF.

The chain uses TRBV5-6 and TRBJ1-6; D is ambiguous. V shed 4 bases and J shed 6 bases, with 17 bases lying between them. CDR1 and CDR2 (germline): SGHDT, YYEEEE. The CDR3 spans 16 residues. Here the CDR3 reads CASSPRTGGLNSPLHF. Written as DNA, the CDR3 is TGTGCCAGCAGCCCACGGACGGGAGGGCTTAATTCACCCCTCCACTTT.